This TCR beta chain was retrieved from a study of OX40 agonist ivuxolimab in advanced cancers. Measured with immunoSEQ multiplex PCR; TCRdb has only the in-frame clones, and not every one. The data contain approximately 110,000 clones, approximately 90% of them singletons. This clone was seen only once. This CDR3 contains 13 residues. Germline V gene lookup returns CDR1 MNHNS and CDR2 SASEGT. V lost 1 base to trimming and J lost 4 bases, with 8 bases between them. The TCR sequence derives from an adult with an advanced solid tumor such as melanoma, head and neck, liver or kidney cancer. The sample consisted of CD4+ or CD8+ T cells sorted from blood, taken in a trial of the OX40 agonist ivuxolimab. The chain combines TRBV6-1 with TRBJ2-7; D gene uncertain. CDR3 loop: CASSEVRRYEQYF. CDR3 bases: TGTGCCAGCAGTGAAGTTCGTAGATACGAGCAGTACTTC.